These T cell receptor beta chains were read from a single sample in a study of T-cell reconstitution after alpha-beta-depleted transplantation in children. One entry per CDR3 protein results from TCRdb running MiXCR on the PCR reads. The sample lists 260,000 or so distinct CDR3 sequences; about 11% were seen once. This sample comprised PBMCs from the stem cell graft donor, obtained from the stem cell graft. Every receptor here comes from a human donor who donated a stem cell graft to a child with acute lymphoblastic leukemia. CDR3s include the opening cysteine and the closing phenylalanine or tryptophan. The D gene is left open where the match is weak. Expanded clones get a size class; other rows say once, few or many, or leave the size out.

j_call | clone_size | d_call | v_call | cdr3_nt | cdr3_aa
TRBJ2-7 | NA | NA | TRBV7-8 | TGTGCCAGCAGCCGGGAAACGGGCCGGACCTACGAGCAGTACTTC | CASSRETGRTYEQYF
TRBJ1-1 | many | NA | TRBV29-1 | TGCAGCGCTATGAACACTGAAGCTTTCTTT | CSAMNTEAFF
TRBJ1-2 | many | NA | TRBV20-1 | TGCAGTGCTAGAGCTCTGACATCGGAAGGCGGTGGCTACACCTTC | CSARALTSEGGGYTF
TRBJ1-2 | many | TRBD1 | TRBV18 | TGTGCCAGCCAGACAGGGAACTATGGCTACACCTTC | CASQTGNYGYTF
TRBJ2-5 | few | TRBD1 | TRBV5-1 | TGCGCCAGCAGGCGAGACAGGGGGCAAGAGACCCAGTACTTC | CASRRDRGQETQYF
TRBJ1-2 | NA | NA | TRBV12-3/TRBV12-4 | TGTGCCACCCAAAGTGAGGGGGGGAACTATGGCTACACCTTC | CATQSEGGNYGYTF
TRBJ2-7 | NA | TRBD2 | TRBV4-1 | TGCGCCAGCAGCCAATGGGCTAGCGGATCCTACGAGCAGTACTTC | CASSQWASGSYEQYF
TRBJ2-5 | many | NA | TRBV5-5 | TGTGCCAGCAGCTTTTACGGCGAGAGAGTACAAGAGACCCAGTACTTC | CASSFYGERVQETQYF
TRBJ1-2 | many | TRBD1 | TRBV6-1 | TGTGCCAGCAGACCTCAGGGGGCCAATGGCTACACCTTC | CASRPQGANGYTF
TRBJ1-5 | many | NA | TRBV11-2 | TGTGCCAGCAGCTTAGTCGAAATTCGGGGTGTAGGTAATCAGCCCCAGCATTTT | CASSLVEIRGVGNQPQHF
TRBJ2-3 | NA | NA | TRBV7-3 | TGTGCCAGCAGCTTACATCCGGGGACACAGCGGGGAGATACGCAGTATTTT | CASSLHPGTQRGDTQYF
TRBJ1-5 | few | NA | TRBV18 | TGTGCCAGCTCACCTGAGGATACAACGGGTCAGCCCCAGCATTTT | CASSPEDTTGQPQHF
TRBJ2-7 | many | NA | TRBV7-2 | TGTGCCAGCAGCGTGTTCGGGACATACTACGAGCAGTACTTC | CASSVFGTYYEQYF
TRBJ2-3 | many | NA | TRBV7-2 | TGTGCCAGCAGCTTAGATGACGACCTCCCCACAGATACGCAGTATTTT | CASSLDDDLPTDTQYF
TRBJ2-7 | NA | NA | TRBV7-9 | TGTGCCAGCAGCTTAACGGGACGGGGCGAGCAGTACTTC | CASSLTGRGEQYF
TRBJ2-5 | many | NA | TRBV6-2/TRBV6-3 | TGTGCCAGCAGTTACCTTACAGGGAAAGAGACCCAGTACTTC | CASSYLTGKETQYF
TRBJ2-1 | many | NA | TRBV9 | TGTGCCAGCAGCATCACTCCGGGACAATGGGGCGAGGAGCAGTTCTTC | CASSITPGQWGEEQFF
TRBJ2-5 | NA | NA | TRBV6-1 | TGTGCCAGCACCGACTTCGGGACCCCCGGAGGGGAGACCCAGTACTTC | CASTDFGTPGGETQYF
TRBJ1-5 | NA | NA | TRBV24-1 | TGTGCCACTTACTTCCGGCTAGTAAAACCAGGTAGGACCGGAATCAATCAGCCCCAGCATTTT | CATYFRLVKPGRTGINQPQHF
TRBJ1-1 | many | NA | TRBV6-2/TRBV6-3 | TGTGCCACCCTACAGGAACTTATGAACACTGAAGCTTTCTTT | CATLQELMNTEAFF
TRBJ2-7 | many | NA | TRBV4-3 | TGCGCCAGCAGCCAAGAGAGGACCTACGAGCAGTACTTC | CASSQERTYEQYF
TRBJ2-3 | many | TRBD2 | TRBV10-2 | TGCGCCAGCAGTTCCCGCGTGCTAGCGGGGCCCACAGATACGCAGTATTTT | CASSSRVLAGPTDTQYF